The 5 T cell receptor beta chains in this list originate from one sample, sequenced in a study of Ad26.COV2.S vaccination and SARS-CoV-2 variants. Treatment here: around 19 received Ad26.COV2.S at low or high dose, single or two shots; several received placebo; per-sample allocation not given. Day 63 after the first vaccine or placebo injection was the time point for sampling. Clones were read by immunoSEQ multiplex PCR, and TCRdb kept only the in-frame ones, dropping some. The sample shows 350,000 to 400,000 clones, 70% to 90% of them seen only once. The source material was peripheral blood, sampled in a trial of Ad26.COV2.S vaccine versus placebo. The receptors were gathered from a person between 18 and 65 years old who received the Ad26.COV2.S COVID-19 vaccine or a placebo.

The chain links TRBV29-1 to TRBJ2-3; 9 bases line up with TRBD1. The ends lost 7 bases at V and 2 bases at J; junction bases unmatched: 10. The germline V gene encodes CDR1 SQVTM and CDR2 ANQGSEA. The CDR3 extends over 15 amino acids. In DNA form, the CDR3 reads TGCAGCGCAATACCCGGGACAGGGCCCACAGATACGCAGTATTTT. It is translated as CSAIPGTGPTDTQYF.

This sequence joins TRBV30 and TRBJ2-1, with TRBD2 identical over 11 bases. V lost 5 bases, J lost 9 bases, and 12 bases stayed unmatched. CDR3 length: 15 amino acids. In germline, CDR1 is GTSNPN, CDR2 SVGIG (reference sequence). The CDR3 reads CAWGTSGSRGSEQFF. The CDR3 DNA sequence: TGTGCCTGGGGCACTAGCGGGAGTAGAGGAAGTGAGCAGTTCTTC.

This clone appeared a few times. Here the CDR3 reads CASSYPDTEQYF. Here the CDR3 DNA reads TGTGCCAGCAGTTACCCTGACACTGAGCAGTACTTC. The chain couples TRBV6-6 to TRBJ2-7; D remains ambiguous. Germline CDR1 MNHNY, CDR2 SVGAGI (reference sequence). CDR3 length: 12 residues. V shed 2 bases and J shed 7 bases, with 9 bases lying between them.

The chain couples TRBV7-3 to TRBJ2-7, with TRBD1 as a possible D gene (5 bases). V was cut by 2 bases and J by 3 bases, with 14 bases left in between. The CDR3 is 15 amino acids. Germline V gene data show CDR1 as SGHTA and CDR2 as FQGTGA. CDR3: CASSLHGSGIYEQYF. In nucleotides, the CDR3 is TGTGCCAGCAGCTTACACGGATCAGGGATCTACGAGCAGTACTTC.

J is TRBJ2-7 and V is TRBV5-6; tentatively, D is TRBD2 (6 bases). The CDR3 runs 14 residues. Germline lookup yields CDR1 SGHDT and CDR2 YYEEEE. Trimming shortened V by 4 bases and J by 4 bases, and 15 bases separated the two germline ends. In DNA form, the CDR3 reads TGTGCCAGCAGCCTAGGACTAATCCCGTACGAGCAGTACTTC. It translates to CASSLGLIPYEQYF. The whole variable domain, remainder taken from reference TRBV5-6 and TRBJ2-7, is DAGVTQSPTHLIKTRGQQVTLRCSPKSGHDTVSWYQQALGQGPQFIFQYYEEEERQRGNFPDRFSGHQFPNYSSELNVNALLLGDSALYLCASSLGLIPYEQYFGPGTRLTVT.